This TCR beta chain stems from a study of T cells after yellow fever vaccination. Turning to the study itself: It was SMART-Seq v4 Ultra Low Input that prepared the fractions with low cell numbers.

V shed 6 bases, J shed 3 bases, and the junction held 3 bases outside the gene matches. This CDR3 is built from 14 residues. The germline gives CDR1 MNHEY, CDR2 SMNVEV (reference sequence). Production of TCR cDNA was by 5'RACE template switching, which also added a universal primer site and UMIs. MiXCR, applied by TCRdb to the 5' RACE reads, yields one record per CDR3 protein. There are roughly 160,000 distinct CDR3 sequences in the sample; over 7% occur only once, and under 40% lies in the top ten. The sequencing used CD8+ T cells sorted from PBMCs, collected 45 days after the yellow fever booster vaccination. The V and J genes are TRBV27 and TRBJ2-5, with TRBD2 matching over 11 bases. The origin of this receptor is a young man who received the YFV17D yellow fever vaccine. CDR3 sequence reads: CASRHSGGEETQYF. The CDR3 DNA reads as TGTGCCAGCAGACATAGCGGGGGGGAAGAGACCCAGTACTTC.